The clone carrying this T cell receptor (beta chain) was seen only a few times. These data are taken from a study of blood T cells in healthy people across ages. Germline assignment: CDR1 LGHNA and CDR2 YSLEER. V lost 0 bases and J 10 bases, leaving 10 bases between the germline ends. The CDR3 contains 13 residues. With a J-beta primer mix and a sample-barcoded 5' primer, a second PCR ran about 7 to 11 cycles. Tagging of each cDNA molecule was performed by a template-switch adaptor with 12 random nucleotides. TCRdb analysed the 5' RACE reads with MiXCR anew, one entry per CDR3 protein. There are approximately 830,000 distinct CDR3 sequences in the sample; about 62% occur only once, and roughly a quarter lies in the top ten.

Sequenced material: blood. This rearrangement joins TRBV4-3 to TRBJ2-1, with a tentative D call TRBD1 (5 bases). The sequence was obtained from a man younger than 40 in good health. The CDR3 region is CASSQEARQEQFF. CDR3 nucleotide sequence: TGCGCCAGCAGCCAAGAGGCCCGACAGGAGCAGTTCTTC.